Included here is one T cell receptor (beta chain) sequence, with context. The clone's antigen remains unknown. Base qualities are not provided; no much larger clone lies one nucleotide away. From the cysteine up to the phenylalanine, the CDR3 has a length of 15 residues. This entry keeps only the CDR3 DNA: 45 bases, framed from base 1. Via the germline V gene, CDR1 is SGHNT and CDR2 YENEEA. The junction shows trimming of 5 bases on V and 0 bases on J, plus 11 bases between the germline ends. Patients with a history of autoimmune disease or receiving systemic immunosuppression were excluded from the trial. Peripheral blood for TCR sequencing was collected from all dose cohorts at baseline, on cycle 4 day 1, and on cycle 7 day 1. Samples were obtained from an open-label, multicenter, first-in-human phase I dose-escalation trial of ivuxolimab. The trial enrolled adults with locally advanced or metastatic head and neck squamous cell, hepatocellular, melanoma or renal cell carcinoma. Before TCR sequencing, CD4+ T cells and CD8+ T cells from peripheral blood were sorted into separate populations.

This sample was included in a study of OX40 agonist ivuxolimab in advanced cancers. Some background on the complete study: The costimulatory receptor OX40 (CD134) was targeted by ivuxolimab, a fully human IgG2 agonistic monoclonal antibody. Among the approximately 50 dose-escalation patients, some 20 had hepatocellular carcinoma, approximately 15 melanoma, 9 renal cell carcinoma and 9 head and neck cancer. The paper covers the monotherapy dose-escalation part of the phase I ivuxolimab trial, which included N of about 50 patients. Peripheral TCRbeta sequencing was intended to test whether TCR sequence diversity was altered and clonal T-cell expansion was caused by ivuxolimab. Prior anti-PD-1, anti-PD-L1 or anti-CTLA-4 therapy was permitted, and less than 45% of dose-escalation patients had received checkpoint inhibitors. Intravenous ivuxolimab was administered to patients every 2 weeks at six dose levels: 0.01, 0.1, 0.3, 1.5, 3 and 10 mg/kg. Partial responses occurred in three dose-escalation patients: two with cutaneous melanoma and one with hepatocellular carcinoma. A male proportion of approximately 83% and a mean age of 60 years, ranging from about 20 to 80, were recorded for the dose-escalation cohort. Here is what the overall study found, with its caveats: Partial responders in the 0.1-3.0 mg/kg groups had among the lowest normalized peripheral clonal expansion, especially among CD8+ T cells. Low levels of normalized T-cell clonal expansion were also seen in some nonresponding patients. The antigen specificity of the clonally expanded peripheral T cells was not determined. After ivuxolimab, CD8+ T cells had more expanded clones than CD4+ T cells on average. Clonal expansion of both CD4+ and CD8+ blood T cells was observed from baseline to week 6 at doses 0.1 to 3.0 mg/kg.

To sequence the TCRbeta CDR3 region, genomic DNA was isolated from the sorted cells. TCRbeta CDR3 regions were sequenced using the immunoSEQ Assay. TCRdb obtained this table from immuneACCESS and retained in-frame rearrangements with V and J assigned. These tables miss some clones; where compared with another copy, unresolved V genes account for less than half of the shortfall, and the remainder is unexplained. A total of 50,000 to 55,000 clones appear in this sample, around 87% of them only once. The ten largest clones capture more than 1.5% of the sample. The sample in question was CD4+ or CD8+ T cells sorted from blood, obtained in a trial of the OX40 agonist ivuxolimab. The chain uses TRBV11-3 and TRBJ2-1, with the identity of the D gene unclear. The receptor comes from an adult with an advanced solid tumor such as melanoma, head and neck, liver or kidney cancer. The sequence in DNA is TGTGCCAGCAGCCCAACTCTAAGCTCCTACAATGAGCAGTTCTTC. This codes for CASSPTLSSYNEQFF.